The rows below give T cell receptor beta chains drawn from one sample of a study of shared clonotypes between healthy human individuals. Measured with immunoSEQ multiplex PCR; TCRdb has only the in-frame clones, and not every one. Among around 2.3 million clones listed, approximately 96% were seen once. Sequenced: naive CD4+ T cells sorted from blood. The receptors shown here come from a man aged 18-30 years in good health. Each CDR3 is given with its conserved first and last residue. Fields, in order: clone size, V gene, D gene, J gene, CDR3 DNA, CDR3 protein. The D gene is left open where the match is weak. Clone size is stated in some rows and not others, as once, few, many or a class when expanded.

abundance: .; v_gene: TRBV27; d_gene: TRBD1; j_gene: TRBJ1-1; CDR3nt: TGTGCCAGCAGTTCCGGACAGGGGTGGTACACTGAAGCTTTCTTT; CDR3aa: CASSSGQGWYTEAFF
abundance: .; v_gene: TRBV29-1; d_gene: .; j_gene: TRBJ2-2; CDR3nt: TGCAGCGGCGGCACAGGGCTCGGTGCCGGGGAGCTGTTTTTT; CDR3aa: CSGGTGLGAGELFF
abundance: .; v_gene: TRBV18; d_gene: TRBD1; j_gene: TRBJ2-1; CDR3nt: TGTGCCAGCTCAAAGACAGGGGGCGTCCCCAATGAGCAGTTCTTC; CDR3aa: CASSKTGGVPNEQFF
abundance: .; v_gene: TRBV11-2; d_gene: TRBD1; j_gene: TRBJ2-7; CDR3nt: TGTGCCAGCAGCTTCCGGGACAGCGCTTCTTACGAGCAGTACTTC; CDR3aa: CASSFRDSASYEQYF
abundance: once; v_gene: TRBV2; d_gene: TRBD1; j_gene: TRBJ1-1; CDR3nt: TGTGCCAGCAGTGGACAGGGGTCCACTGAAGCTTTCTTT; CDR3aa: CASSGQGSTEAFF
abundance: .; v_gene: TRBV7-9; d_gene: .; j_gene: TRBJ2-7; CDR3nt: TGTGCCAGCAGCGTATATGGGGGGGCCGAGCAGTACTTC; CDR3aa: CASSVYGGAEQYF
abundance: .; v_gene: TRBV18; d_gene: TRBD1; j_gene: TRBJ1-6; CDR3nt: TGTGCCAGCTCAGATCAGGGGGGTTCACCCCTCCACTTT; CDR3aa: CASSDQGGSPLHF
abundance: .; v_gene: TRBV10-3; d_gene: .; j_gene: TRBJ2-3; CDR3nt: TGTGCCATCAGTTCAGGAAGCGGAGTTACGCAGTATTTT; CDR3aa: CAISSGSGVTQYF
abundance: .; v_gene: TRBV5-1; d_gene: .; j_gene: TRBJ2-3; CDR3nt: TGCGCCAGCAGCTTAAGAAATACAGATACGCAGTATTTT; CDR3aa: CASSLRNTDTQYF
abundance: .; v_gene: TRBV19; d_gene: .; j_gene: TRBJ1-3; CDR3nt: TGTGCCACTGACGGAATCTCTGGAAACACCATATATTTT; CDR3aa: CATDGISGNTIYF
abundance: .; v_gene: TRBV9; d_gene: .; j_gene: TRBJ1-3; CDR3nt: TGTGCCAGCAGCAAACGGGCCTATACTCCTGGAAACACCATATATTTT; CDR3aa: CASSKRAYTPGNTIYF
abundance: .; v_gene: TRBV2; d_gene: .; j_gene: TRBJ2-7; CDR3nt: TGTGCCAGCAGTGGTAGATCAGGGCGGTACGAGCAGTACTTC; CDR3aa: CASSGRSGRYEQYF
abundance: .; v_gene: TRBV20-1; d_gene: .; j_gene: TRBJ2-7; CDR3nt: TGCAGTGCTAGATCAGAATACGAGCAGTACTTC; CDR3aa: CSARSEYEQYF
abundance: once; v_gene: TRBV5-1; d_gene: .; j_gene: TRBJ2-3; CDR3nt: TGCGCCAGCAGCTTGGCCAAGGCGCCAGTAGCAGATACGCAGTATTTT; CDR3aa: CASSLAKAPVADTQYF
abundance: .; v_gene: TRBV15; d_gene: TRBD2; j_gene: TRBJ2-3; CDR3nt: TGTGCCACCAGCAGAGAGAGGGGGACTAGCGGGACCACAGATACGCAGTATTTT; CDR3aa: CATSRERGTSGTTDTQYF
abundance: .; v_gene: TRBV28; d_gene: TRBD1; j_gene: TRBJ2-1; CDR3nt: TGTGCCAGCAGAACGGGACAGGGGGTCAATGAGCAGTTCTTC; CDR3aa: CASRTGQGVNEQFF
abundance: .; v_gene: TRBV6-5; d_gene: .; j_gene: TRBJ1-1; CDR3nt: TGTGCCAGCAGTTACTCGAAGGGGCCCACTGAAGCTTTCTTT; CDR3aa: CASSYSKGPTEAFF
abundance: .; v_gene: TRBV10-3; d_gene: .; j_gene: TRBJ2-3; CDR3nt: TGTGCCATCAGTGACCGGGGCGGCTCAAGCACAGATACGCAGTATTTT; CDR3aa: CAISDRGGSSTDTQYF
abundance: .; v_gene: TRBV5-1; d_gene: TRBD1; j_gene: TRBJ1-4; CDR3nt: TGCGCCAGCAGCGGGGGACAGGGCAAAGAAAAACTGTTTTTT; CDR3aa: CASSGGQGKEKLFF
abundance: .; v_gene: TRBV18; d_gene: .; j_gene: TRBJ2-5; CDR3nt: TGTGCCAGCTCACCATTGAGGGCTGAGACCCAGTACTTC; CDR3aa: CASSPLRAETQYF
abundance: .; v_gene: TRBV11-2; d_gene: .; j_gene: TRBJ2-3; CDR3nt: TGTGCCAGCAGCTCCCAGAGGGCAGATACGCAGTATTTT; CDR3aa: CASSSQRADTQYF
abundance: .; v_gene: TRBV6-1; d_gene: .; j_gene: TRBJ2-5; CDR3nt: TGTGCCAGCAGTGAAGCCCCTCTAGTTGGGGAGACCCAGTACTTC; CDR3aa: CASSEAPLVGETQYF
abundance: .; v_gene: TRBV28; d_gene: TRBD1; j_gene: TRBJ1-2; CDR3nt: TGTGCCAGCAGTATGTCCCGGGACAGGGGGCGATCTGGCTACACCTTC; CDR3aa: CASSMSRDRGRSGYTF
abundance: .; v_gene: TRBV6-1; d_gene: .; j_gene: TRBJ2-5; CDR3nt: TGTGCCAGCAGTGAAGCGAGGGGAGAGACCCAGTACTTC; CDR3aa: CASSEARGETQYF
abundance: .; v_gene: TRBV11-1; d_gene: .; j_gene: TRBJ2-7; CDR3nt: TGTGCCAGCAGCTTACTGGCGGGGCAGGGCGAGCAGTACTTC; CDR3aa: CASSLLAGQGEQYF
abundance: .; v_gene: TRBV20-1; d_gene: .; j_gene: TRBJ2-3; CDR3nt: TGCAGTGCCCAGAGGGACGGGCAGTATTTT; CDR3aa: CSAQRDGQYF
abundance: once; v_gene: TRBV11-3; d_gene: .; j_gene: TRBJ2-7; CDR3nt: TGTGCCAGCAGCCGCTATCCGGGACTCCAGCAGTACTTC; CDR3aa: CASSRYPGLQQYF
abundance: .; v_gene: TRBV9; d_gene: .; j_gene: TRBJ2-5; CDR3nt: TGTGCCAGCAGCTCACAGGTCGGGGGCCAAGAGACCCAGTACTTC; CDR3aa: CASSSQVGGQETQYF
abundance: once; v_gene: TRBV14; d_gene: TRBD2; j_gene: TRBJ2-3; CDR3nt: TGTGCCAGCAGTCCACTAGCGGGGGCCCCAGATACGCAGTATTTT; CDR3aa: CASSPLAGAPDTQYF
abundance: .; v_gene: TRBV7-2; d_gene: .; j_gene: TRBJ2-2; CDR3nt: TGTGCCAGCAGCTTAAGGCAGGCCGCGAACACCGGGGAGCTGTTTTTT; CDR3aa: CASSLRQAANTGELFF
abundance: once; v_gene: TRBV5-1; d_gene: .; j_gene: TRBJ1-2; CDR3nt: TGCGCCAGCAGCTTGGAGCCGCGGAACTATGGCTACACCTTC; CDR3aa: CASSLEPRNYGYTF
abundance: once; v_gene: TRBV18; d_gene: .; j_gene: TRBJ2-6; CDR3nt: TGTGCCAGCTCACCGCCTATTGGGGGGGCCAACGTCCTGACTTTC; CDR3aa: CASSPPIGGANVLTF
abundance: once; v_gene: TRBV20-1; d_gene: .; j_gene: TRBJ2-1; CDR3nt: TGCAGTGCTTCGGCCGATGAGCAGTTCTTC; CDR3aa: CSASADEQFF
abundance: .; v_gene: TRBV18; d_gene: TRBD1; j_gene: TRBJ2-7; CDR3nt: TGTGCCAGCTCACCACCCAGGGGGACAGGACTTTACGAGCAGTACTTC; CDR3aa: CASSPPRGTGLYEQYF
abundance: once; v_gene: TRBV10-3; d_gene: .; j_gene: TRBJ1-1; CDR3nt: TGTGCCATCAGTGAGTCGGCCCCCGGACAGCTAAACACTGAAGCTTTCTTT; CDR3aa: CAISESAPGQLNTEAFF
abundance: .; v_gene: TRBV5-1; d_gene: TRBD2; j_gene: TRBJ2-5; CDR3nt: TGCGCCAGCAGCTTTGCTAGCGGGGGTAAAGAGACCCAGTACTTC; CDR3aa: CASSFASGGKETQYF
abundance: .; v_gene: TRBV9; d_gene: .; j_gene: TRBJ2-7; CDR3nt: TGTGCCAGCAGCGTTGATGGTTTAAGCGAGCAGTACTTC; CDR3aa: CASSVDGLSEQYF
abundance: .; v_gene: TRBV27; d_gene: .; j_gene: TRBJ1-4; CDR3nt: TGTGCCAGCAGCCTGGGTTGGGGGAATAATGAAAAACTGTTTTTT; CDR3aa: CASSLGWGNNEKLFF
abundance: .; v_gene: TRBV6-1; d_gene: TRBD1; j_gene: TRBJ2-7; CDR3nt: TGTGCCAGCAGTGAAGGGGGACAGGGCTCCTACGAGCAGTACTTC; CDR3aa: CASSEGGQGSYEQYF
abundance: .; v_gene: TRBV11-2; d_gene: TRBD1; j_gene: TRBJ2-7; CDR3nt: TGTGCCGGTTCAGACAGGGTTGGCGAGCAGTACTTC; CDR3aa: CAGSDRVGEQYF
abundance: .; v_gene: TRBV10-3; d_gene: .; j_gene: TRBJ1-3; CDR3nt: TGTGCCATCAGGTCCCCCGGGGTAGACACCATATATTTT; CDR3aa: CAIRSPGVDTIYF
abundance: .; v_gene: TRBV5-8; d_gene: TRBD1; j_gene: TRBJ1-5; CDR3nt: TGTGCCAGCAGCCCCCGACAGGGATGGGGCAATCAGCCCCAGCATTTT; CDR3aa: CASSPRQGWGNQPQHF
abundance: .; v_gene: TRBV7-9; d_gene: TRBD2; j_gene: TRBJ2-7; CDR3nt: TGTGCCAGCAGCCAGGCCGGGACTAGCGGAACCTACGAGCAGTACTTC; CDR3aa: CASSQAGTSGTYEQYF
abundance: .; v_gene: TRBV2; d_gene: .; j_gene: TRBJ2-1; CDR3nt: TGTGCCAGCAGTCCCCGTCTAGCCGACAATGAGCAGTTCTTC; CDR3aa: CASSPRLADNEQFF